The entry that follows covers one T cell receptor beta chain sequence. This record belongs to a study of cytomegalovirus exposure and HLA in healthy donors. PCR primers comprised 60 Vbeta and 13 Jbeta primers. Data came from immunoSEQ multiplex PCR; TCRdb stores just in-frame clones and leaves some out. The sample has fewer than 250,000 clones; the top ten hold about 1%. Germline V gene data show CDR1 as LNHDA and CDR2 as SQIVND (reference sequence). V lost 9 bases and J 5 bases, leaving 20 bases between the germline ends. The CDR3 is 15 residues long. The source material was PBMCs. The rearrangement links TRBV19 to TRBJ1-5; D is undetermined. The clonotype was recovered from a woman between 25 and 40 years old in good health and CMV-seropositive. The CDR3 is CASFAGVGRDQPQHF. The CDR3 bases are TGTGCCAGCTTCGCCGGTGTGGGTCGGGATCAGCCCCAGCATTTT.